One sample yielded the 15 T cell receptor beta chains listed below, sequenced in a study of T cells in Graves' hyperthyroidism and ophthalmopathy. Regions amplified from RNA transcripts were the TCR beta CDR3 regions. Carried out on the TCR CDR3, a first-round RT-PCR used the HTBI primer set. TCRdb re-called the multiplex PCR reads with MiXCR, one entry per CDR3 protein. The table includes roughly 280,000 distinct CDR3 sequences, roughly 22% detected once. The sample comprised blood. These receptors came from a man aged 25 to 40 with Graves' ophthalmopathy.

This chain links TRBV19 with TRBJ2-1; D is undetermined. CDR1 LNHDA and CDR2 SQIVND come from the germline V gene (reference sequence). The CDR3 runs 14 residues. V was shortened by 8 bases and J by 8 bases, with 19 bases between the two germline ends. The CDR3 nucleotides read TGTGCCAGTGCCCCCGCGGCCCCACTGGATGAGCAGTTCTTC. Protein product: CASAPAAPLDEQFF.

On this clonotype: The germline gene is not matched at one end of the junction; a read error may be the cause. The chain combines TRBV3-1 with TRBJ2-7, with TRBD1 matching over 10 bases. The germline CDR1 and CDR2 sequences are LGHDT and YNNKEL (reference sequence). The CDR3 extends over 15 amino acids. CDR3 sequence (DNA): TGTGTCAGCAGGCAAACACGGGACAGGGGCTACGAGCAGTACTTC. This translates into CVSRQTRDRGYEQYF.

In its sample, this clonotype was seen a few times. CDR3 coding DNA: TGTGCCAGCAGTTGGGGGTCATCTAACCCTCATTCACCCCTCCACTTT. The encoded protein is CASSWGSSNPHSPLHF. V usage is TRBV12-3 or TRBV12-4 and J usage is TRBJ1-6, with a weak D call TRBD1 (5 bases). The CDR3 contains 16 residues. Trimming pared 4 bases from V and 8 bases from J, leaving 18 bases between.

This clonotype came up many times. The chain couples TRBV11-2 to TRBJ2-7; D is unresolved. Germline CDR1 SGHAT, CDR2 FQNNGV. The CDR3 runs to 17 residues. V was trimmed by 0 bases and J by 1 base, leaving 16 bases between them. CDR3 in DNA: TGTGCCAGCAGCTTAGATTCCTGGGCGTTGAGGTCCTACGAGCAGTACTTC. Translating it yields CASSLDSWALRSYEQYF.

This clonotype was seen many times. V gene TRBV11-3 combines with J gene TRBJ2-1; D is undetermined. Germline-derived CDR1 and CDR2 are SGHNT and YENEEA. The CDR3 is 17 residues long. V was cut by 2 bases and J by 4 bases, with 18 bases left in between. The CDR3 sequence: CASSLLSFSQFYNEQFF. The CDR3 coding sequence is TGTGCCAGCAGCTTATTATCGTTTAGTCAGTTTTACAATGAGCAGTTCTTC.

This sequence joins TRBV19 and TRBJ1-1; D is perhaps TRBD1 (6 bases). Germline lookup yields CDR1 LNHDA and CDR2 SQIVND (reference sequence). The CDR3 spans 18 residues. The V and J ends lost 4 bases and 5 bases respectively, with 26 bases between them. CDR3 DNA: TGTGCCAGTAGTACCCTATCCCCATCGGGGGGGCTCTGGACTGAAGCTTTCTTT. Protein product: CASSTLSPSGGLWTEAFF.

Turning to this clonotype: This may come from a read error, since a much larger clone is one base off. The chain couples TRBV2 to TRBJ1-5; D unresolved. The CDR3 sequence is 17 residues long. Trimming took off 5 bases at V and 3 bases at J, with 20 bases between the two ends. CDR1 is SNHLY, CDR2 FYNNEI, per germline. CDR3 sequence reads: CASSLARHGLTNQPQHF. The CDR3 DNA sequence: TGTGCCAGCAGTTTAGCGCGGCATGGATTGACCAATCAGCCCCAGCATTTT.

This chain links TRBV11-2 with TRBJ1-1; TRBD1 might be the D (6 bases). The germline V and J ends were trimmed by 5 bases and 0 bases, with 16 bases remaining between them. This CDR3 is 16 amino acids long. The germline V gene has CDR1 SGHAT and CDR2 FQNNGV. The CDR3 is CASSPGQRLMNTEAFF. The CDR3 region has the DNA TGTGCCAGCAGCCCCGGACAGAGACTTATGAACACTGAAGCTTTCTTT.

This clonotype was found many times. V is TRBV18 and J is TRBJ1-5; unclear D gene. This CDR3 has 13 amino acids. From germline, CDR1 is KGHSH and CDR2 LQKENI. Trimming left V 2 bases short and J 4 bases short, with 6 bases between. In nucleotides, the CDR3 is TGTGCCAGCTCACCAGATATGAATCAGCCCCAGCATTTT. The encoded protein is CASSPDMNQPQHF. Full variable domain (remainder filled in from reference TRBV18 and TRBJ1-5): NAGVMQNPRHLVRRRGQEARLRCSPMKGHSHVYWYRQLPEEGLKFMVYLQKENIIDESGMPKERFSAEFPKEGPSILRIQQVVRGDSAAYFCASSPDMNQPQHFGDGTRLSIL.

The chain is built from TRBV6-5 and TRBJ1-1; maybe TRBD1 (6 bases). CDR3 length: 15 residues. The V end lost 2 bases, the J end lost 2 bases, and 12 bases lay between the germline ends. Germline V gene lookup returns CDR1 MNHEY and CDR2 SVGAGI. The DNA of the CDR3 is TGTGCCAGCAGTTACGGGGGGCAACGAAACACTGAAGCTTTCTTT. This encodes CASSYGGQRNTEAFF.

This clonotype has a handful of counts. The chain links TRBV3-1 to TRBJ1-6, with D possibly matching TRBD1 (5 bases). Trimming took 2 bases from V and 7 from J, leaving 12 bases between them. The CDR3 has 15 amino acids. Looked up from germline, CDR1 is LGHDT and CDR2 is YNNKEL (reference sequence). The CDR3 region is CASSQSPGGNSPLHF. The CDR3 nucleotides are TGTGCCAGCAGCCAAAGTCCCGGGGGGAATTCACCCCTCCACTTT.

This clonotype was recorded a few times. The chain joins TRBV11-2 to TRBJ1-6, with D possibly TRBD1 on 6 matching bases. Per germline, CDR1 SGHAT and CDR2 FQNNGV. The V end was cut by 0 bases, the J end by 11 bases, with 17 bases between. The CDR3 consists of 16 residues. The CDR3 DNA is TGTGCCAGCAGCTTAGACACAGGGCCCTTGTTTGCACCCCTCCACTTT. It is translated as CASSLDTGPLFAPLHF.

This clonotype was detected ten times or more. The chain couples TRBV7-2 to TRBJ2-5; 10 bases map to TRBD2. The CDR3 spans 14 residues. Germline CDR1 and CDR2: SGHTA and FQGNSA. Trimming at V came to 5 bases and at J to 4 bases, leaving 4 bases not matched to a gene. The CDR3 DNA reads as TGTGCCAGCAGCCCTAGCGGGAGAGGAGAGACCCAGTACTTC. Encoded protein: CASSPSGRGETQYF.

This clonotype was seen a single time. A read error may produce the germline difference seen at one junction end. CDR3 residues: CVSRGLAGFDQETQYF. The CDR3, as DNA: TGTGTCAGCAGGGGACTAGCGGGATTTGACCAAGAGACCCAGTACTTC. The rearrangement links TRBV6-2 or TRBV6-3 to TRBJ2-5, with TRBD2 identical over 13 bases. Looked up from germline, CDR1 is MNHEY and CDR2 is SVGEGT. The CDR3 sequence is 16 residues long.

This clonotype was picked up many times. This chain uses TRBV11-2 with TRBJ2-5; D perhaps matches TRBD2 (5 bases). The CDR3 runs 14 residues. The V end was cut by 7 bases, the J end by 5 bases, with 17 bases between. From germline, CDR1 is SGHAT and CDR2 FQNNGV. The CDR3 protein is CASKSRADFETQYF. The CDR3 DNA follows: TGTGCCAGCAAGTCCCGTGCGGACTTTGAGACCCAGTACTTC.